This T cell receptor beta chain was sequenced during a study of blood T cells in healthy people across ages. Study conclusions and caveats: There were more naive CD4+ cells and higher diversity in long-lived donors than in aged donors.

Remarks on this clonotype: Antigen: not known.

PCR was performed a second time for about 6 to 11 cycles using a sample-barcoded 5' primer and a J-beta primer mix. TCRdb reanalysed the 5' RACE reads using MiXCR and keeps one entry per CDR3 protein. The table lists 700,000 to 850,000 distinct CDR3 sequences, 40% to 65% of them singletons. Germline trimming cut 4 bases from V and 4 bases from J; bases unmatched to any gene: 10. There are 16 residues in the CDR3. Germline V gives CDR1 SGHAT, CDR2 FQDESV (reference sequence). The clonotype was recovered from a man at least 80 years old in good health. Sample: blood. J is TRBJ2-5 and V is TRBV11-1, with TRBD1 identical over 9 bases. CDR3 residues: CASSSTGTGFLETQYF. The CDR3 DNA follows: TGTGCCAGCAGCTCTACCGGGACAGGGTTTCTAGAGACCCAGTACTTC.